These T cell receptor beta chains were read from a single sample in a study of T cell responses to AZD1222 COVID-19 vaccine. Assay used: immunoSEQ multiplex PCR; TCRdb lists only in-frame clones, some missing. The sample holds 110,000 to 150,000 clones; around nine tenths are singletons and the top ten take over 3%. This material consisted of peripheral blood, taken on day 0 of AZD1222 vaccination. The receptors were sampled from an adult in good health. The CDR3 runs from the conserved cysteine through the conserved F or W. D genes are given only for firm matches. Only part of the rows carry a size: once, few, many, or a class if the clone is expanded.

clone size: -
D gene: -
V gene: TRBV15
J gene: TRBJ1-5
CDR3 protein: CATSSTTAGGNQPQHF
CDR3 DNA: TGTGCCACCAGCAGTACGACCGCGGGCGGCAATCAGCCCCAGCATTTT

clone size: -
D gene: TRBD1
V gene: TRBV28
J gene: TRBJ1-5
CDR3 protein: CATHGQGWQPQHF
CDR3 DNA: TGTGCCACTCACGGACAGGGGTGGCAGCCCCAGCATTTT

clone size: -
D gene: TRBD1
V gene: TRBV18
J gene: TRBJ2-7
CDR3 protein: CASSQPGQGVYEQYF
CDR3 DNA: TGTGCCAGCTCACAACCGGGACAGGGAGTCTACGAGCAGTACTTC

clone size: -
D gene: TRBD2
V gene: TRBV5-6
J gene: TRBJ2-5
CDR3 protein: CASSKPGLGQETQYF
CDR3 DNA: TGTGCCAGCAGCAAACCGGGACTAGGCCAAGAGACCCAGTACTTC

clone size: few
D gene: -
V gene: TRBV27
J gene: TRBJ1-2
CDR3 protein: CASSPDIGDGYTF
CDR3 DNA: TGTGCCAGCAGTCCAGACATCGGGGATGGCTACACCTTC

clone size: -
D gene: -
V gene: TRBV7-8
J gene: TRBJ2-1
CDR3 protein: CASSQLGKGEQFF
CDR3 DNA: TGTGCCAGCAGCCAGCTGGGTAAAGGTGAGCAGTTCTTC

clone size: -
D gene: -
V gene: TRBV3-1/TRBV3-2
J gene: TRBJ1-1
CDR3 protein: CASSLTVGAEAFF
CDR3 DNA: TGTGCCAGCAGTCTAACGGTGGGGGCTGAAGCTTTCTTT

clone size: -
D gene: -
V gene: TRBV7-3
J gene: TRBJ2-2
CDR3 protein: CASSHPLGVGAGELFF
CDR3 DNA: TGTGCCAGCAGCCATCCCCTGGGGGTGGGAGCCGGGGAGCTGTTTTTT

clone size: -
D gene: -
V gene: TRBV2
J gene: TRBJ1-2
CDR3 protein: CASSGQGSYGYTF
CDR3 DNA: TGTGCCAGCAGTGGCCAGGGAAGCTATGGCTACACCTTC

clone size: -
D gene: TRBD1
V gene: TRBV29-1
J gene: TRBJ1-2
CDR3 protein: CSLSGAGGGYGYTF
CDR3 DNA: TGCAGCCTAAGTGGGGCAGGGGGAGGCTATGGCTACACCTTC

clone size: -
D gene: -
V gene: TRBV5-1
J gene: TRBJ2-7
CDR3 protein: CASAFDEIYEQYF
CDR3 DNA: TGCGCCAGCGCGTTCGACGAAATCTACGAGCAGTACTTC

clone size: -
D gene: -
V gene: TRBV4-3
J gene: TRBJ2-7
CDR3 protein: CASSLLPAPSPYEQYF
CDR3 DNA: TGCGCCAGCAGCCTCTTGCCTGCCCCCTCTCCCTACGAGCAGTACTTC

clone size: -
D gene: -
V gene: TRBV11-2
J gene: TRBJ1-2
CDR3 protein: CASSIPSGAYGYTF
CDR3 DNA: TGTGCCAGCAGCATACCGTCGGGGGCCTATGGCTACACCTTC

clone size: -
D gene: -
V gene: TRBV11-3
J gene: TRBJ2-1
CDR3 protein: CASSLDGTRDNEQFF
CDR3 DNA: TGTGCCAGCAGCTTAGACGGGACGAGGGACAATGAGCAGTTCTTC

clone size: -
D gene: TRBD1
V gene: TRBV5-1
J gene: TRBJ1-2
CDR3 protein: CASSLVTGRNNGYTF
CDR3 DNA: TGCGCCAGCAGCTTGGTGACAGGGAGGAATAATGGCTACACCTTC

clone size: -
D gene: -
V gene: TRBV7-9
J gene: TRBJ2-1
CDR3 protein: CASSHTRKNEQFF
CDR3 DNA: TGTGCCAGCAGCCATACTAGAAAAAATGAGCAGTTCTTC

clone size: -
D gene: -
V gene: TRBV27
J gene: TRBJ2-2
CDR3 protein: CASSLRQGGTGELFF
CDR3 DNA: TGTGCCAGCAGTTTACGACAGGGAGGCACCGGGGAGCTGTTTTTT

clone size: -
D gene: TRBD2
V gene: TRBV11-2
J gene: TRBJ2-1
CDR3 protein: CASSSGAGGPYNEQFF
CDR3 DNA: TGTGCCAGCAGCTCTGGAGCGGGAGGGCCGTACAATGAGCAGTTCTTC

clone size: -
D gene: -
V gene: TRBV28
J gene: TRBJ1-3
CDR3 protein: CASSFLLGAAGNTIYF
CDR3 DNA: TGTGCCAGCAGTTTTTTGCTGGGGGCGGCGGGAAACACCATATATTTT

clone size: -
D gene: TRBD2
V gene: TRBV3-1/TRBV3-2
J gene: TRBJ2-3
CDR3 protein: CASSQDSPVLAGPDTQYF
CDR3 DNA: TGTGCCAGCAGCCAAGACTCCCCCGTACTAGCGGGACCAGATACGCAGTATTTT

clone size: -
D gene: TRBD1
V gene: TRBV11-2
J gene: TRBJ2-7
CDR3 protein: CASSRDSTYEQYF
CDR3 DNA: TGTGCCAGCAGCAGGGACAGCACCTACGAGCAGTACTTC

clone size: -
D gene: -
V gene: TRBV7-2
J gene: TRBJ2-7
CDR3 protein: CASSPPRGYEQYF
CDR3 DNA: TGTGCCAGCAGCCCCCCCAGAGGCTACGAGCAGTACTTC

clone size: -
D gene: -
V gene: TRBV5-1
J gene: TRBJ1-2
CDR3 protein: CASSLAELYGYTF
CDR3 DNA: TGCGCCAGCAGCTTGGCGGAACTCTATGGCTACACCTTC

clone size: -
D gene: -
V gene: TRBV29-1
J gene: TRBJ1-2
CDR3 protein: CSVEGRDGYTF
CDR3 DNA: TGCAGCGTTGAAGGCAGGGATGGCTACACCTTC

clone size: -
D gene: -
V gene: TRBV19
J gene: TRBJ1-6
CDR3 protein: CASSITRGTIDSPLHF
CDR3 DNA: TGTGCCAGTAGTATAACGAGGGGTACGATTGATTCACCCCTCCACTTT

clone size: -
D gene: TRBD1
V gene: TRBV6-2/TRBV6-3
J gene: TRBJ2-5
CDR3 protein: CASSTGTGLFPETQYF
CDR3 DNA: TGTGCCAGCAGTACCGGGACAGGATTGTTCCCAGAGACCCAGTACTTC

clone size: -
D gene: TRBD1
V gene: TRBV28
J gene: TRBJ1-5
CDR3 protein: CASSLSGTGMGSNQPQHF
CDR3 DNA: TGTGCCAGCAGTTTATCAGGGACAGGGATGGGTAGCAATCAGCCCCAGCATTTT

clone size: once
D gene: TRBD1
V gene: TRBV5-4
J gene: TRBJ2-1
CDR3 protein: CASSRGQKNEQFF
CDR3 DNA: TGTGCCAGCAGCCGGGGACAGAAGAATGAGCAGTTCTTC

clone size: -
D gene: -
V gene: TRBV2
J gene: TRBJ1-5
CDR3 protein: CASSGGGNQPQHF
CDR3 DNA: TGTGCCAGCAGTGGGGGTGGCAATCAGCCCCAGCATTTT

clone size: -
D gene: TRBD1
V gene: TRBV7-2
J gene: TRBJ2-5
CDR3 protein: CASSLGRDRGGWETQYF
CDR3 DNA: TGTGCCAGCAGCTTAGGCCGGGACAGAGGCGGCTGGGAGACCCAGTACTTC

clone size: -
D gene: TRBD1
V gene: TRBV6-5
J gene: TRBJ2-2
CDR3 protein: CASSWTGTGGHGELFF
CDR3 DNA: TGTGCCAGCAGTTGGACCGGGACAGGGGGGCACGGGGAGCTGTTTTTT

clone size: few
D gene: -
V gene: TRBV29-1
J gene: TRBJ2-3
CDR3 protein: CSVGLKGADTQYF
CDR3 DNA: TGCAGCGTTGGTTTGAAGGGGGCAGATACGCAGTATTTT

clone size: -
D gene: TRBD1
V gene: TRBV27
J gene: TRBJ2-5
CDR3 protein: CASSLGTGGSQETQYF
CDR3 DNA: TGTGCCAGCAGTTTAGGGACAGGGGGGTCTCAAGAGACCCAGTACTTC

clone size: -
D gene: TRBD2
V gene: TRBV5-5
J gene: TRBJ2-3
CDR3 protein: CASSLGGTSGTDTQYF
CDR3 DNA: TGTGCCAGCAGCTTGGGAGGGACTAGCGGCACAGATACGCAGTATTTT

clone size: -
D gene: -
V gene: TRBV5-4
J gene: TRBJ2-5
CDR3 protein: CASSFLQGRETQYF
CDR3 DNA: TGTGCCAGCAGCTTTCTCCAGGGCCGGGAGACCCAGTACTTC

clone size: few
D gene: TRBD1
V gene: TRBV5-4
J gene: TRBJ1-6
CDR3 protein: CASSDQRQGWSPLHF
CDR3 DNA: TGTGCCAGCAGCGACCAGAGACAGGGGTGGTCACCCCTCCACTTT

clone size: -
D gene: -
V gene: TRBV7-9
J gene: TRBJ1-3
CDR3 protein: CASSLVGAGSTGNTIYF
CDR3 DNA: TGTGCCAGCAGCTTAGTAGGGGCAGGGTCGACTGGAAACACCATATATTTT

clone size: -
D gene: TRBD1
V gene: TRBV29-1
J gene: TRBJ2-7
CDR3 protein: CSVAMGQGVRYEQYF
CDR3 DNA: TGCAGCGTTGCCATGGGACAGGGAGTGAGGTACGAGCAGTACTTC

clone size: -
D gene: -
V gene: TRBV6-5
J gene: TRBJ1-1
CDR3 protein: CASSYSRDTEAFF
CDR3 DNA: TGTGCCAGCAGTTACTCGAGAGATACTGAAGCTTTCTTT

clone size: few
D gene: TRBD1
V gene: TRBV6-5
J gene: TRBJ1-1
CDR3 protein: CASSPDRGRDTEAFF
CDR3 DNA: TGTGCCAGCAGTCCGGACAGGGGGCGAGACACTGAAGCTTTCTTT

clone size: -
D gene: -
V gene: TRBV5-3
J gene: TRBJ2-7
CDR3 protein: CARSLYRGFQSEQYF
CDR3 DNA: TGTGCCAGAAGCTTGTATCGGGGGTTTCAGTCCGAGCAGTACTTC

clone size: -
D gene: -
V gene: TRBV7-3
J gene: TRBJ1-1
CDR3 protein: CASSSSGGTEAFF
CDR3 DNA: TGTGCCAGCAGCTCCTCGGGGGGAACTGAAGCTTTCTTT

clone size: -
D gene: TRBD2
V gene: TRBV5-1
J gene: TRBJ2-1
CDR3 protein: CASSGPTSGIKDNEQFF
CDR3 DNA: TGCGCCAGCAGCGGACCGACTAGCGGGATTAAGGACAATGAGCAGTTCTTC

clone size: -
D gene: TRBD2
V gene: TRBV7-2
J gene: TRBJ2-1
CDR3 protein: CASSTSSGRHNEQFF
CDR3 DNA: TGTGCCAGCAGCACAAGTAGCGGGAGACACAATGAGCAGTTCTTC

clone size: -
D gene: TRBD2
V gene: TRBV30
J gene: TRBJ2-3
CDR3 protein: CAWNAGGPTDTQYF
CDR3 DNA: TGTGCCTGGAACGCGGGAGGGCCTACAGATACGCAGTATTTT

clone size: -
D gene: TRBD1
V gene: TRBV5-4
J gene: TRBJ1-3
CDR3 protein: CASSLPGQGGNTIYF
CDR3 DNA: TGTGCCAGCAGCTTACCGGGACAGGGTGGAAACACCATATATTTT

clone size: -
D gene: TRBD1
V gene: TRBV4-2
J gene: TRBJ1-2
CDR3 protein: CASSPGTGDGYTF
CDR3 DNA: TGTGCCAGCAGCCCGGGGACAGGGGATGGCTACACCTTC

clone size: -
D gene: TRBD2
V gene: TRBV20-1
J gene: TRBJ2-7
CDR3 protein: CSARGTSGQYF
CDR3 DNA: TGCAGTGCTAGGGGGACTAGCGGGCAGTACTTC

clone size: -
D gene: TRBD2
V gene: TRBV3-1/TRBV3-2
J gene: TRBJ2-7
CDR3 protein: CASSPPLAGSYEQYF
CDR3 DNA: TGTGCCAGCAGCCCCCCGCTAGCGGGATCCTACGAGCAGTACTTC

clone size: -
D gene: -
V gene: TRBV5-4
J gene: TRBJ2-1
CDR3 protein: CASSLGQPAYNEQFF
CDR3 DNA: TGTGCCAGCAGCCTTGGACAGCCAGCATACAATGAGCAGTTCTTC

clone size: -
D gene: -
V gene: TRBV11-3
J gene: TRBJ2-1
CDR3 protein: CASSRRGDAYNEQFF
CDR3 DNA: TGTGCCAGCAGTAGAAGGGGGGATGCCTACAATGAGCAGTTCTTC

clone size: once
D gene: -
V gene: TRBV24-1
J gene: TRBJ2-1
CDR3 protein: CATSDPRAIYNEQFF
CDR3 DNA: TGTGCCACCAGCGACCCCCGGGCCATCTACAATGAGCAGTTCTTC

clone size: few
D gene: TRBD1
V gene: TRBV6-1
J gene: TRBJ1-1
CDR3 protein: CASSGGQGFPLNTEAFF
CDR3 DNA: TGTGCCAGCAGTGGGGGACAGGGGTTCCCTTTGAACACTGAAGCTTTCTTT

clone size: once
D gene: -
V gene: TRBV18
J gene: TRBJ2-7
CDR3 protein: CASSRFGRTNEQYF
CDR3 DNA: TGTGCCAGCTCACGCTTCGGGAGAACCAACGAGCAGTACTTC

clone size: -
D gene: TRBD1
V gene: TRBV15
J gene: TRBJ2-7
CDR3 protein: CATSTDVPGQGYEQYF
CDR3 DNA: TGTGCCACCAGCACAGACGTTCCGGGACAGGGCTACGAGCAGTACTTC

clone size: -
D gene: -
V gene: TRBV5-6
J gene: TRBJ1-3
CDR3 protein: CASSAGRDNTIYF
CDR3 DNA: TGTGCCAGCAGCGCCGGACGGGACAACACCATATATTTT

clone size: few
D gene: TRBD2
V gene: TRBV3-1/TRBV3-2
J gene: TRBJ2-1
CDR3 protein: CASSPGLAGANEQFF
CDR3 DNA: TGTGCCAGCAGCCCCGGACTAGCGGGAGCCAATGAGCAGTTCTTC